The next 32 T cell receptor beta chains were all read from a single sample in a study of blood T cell repertoires in COVID-19. Using immunoSEQ multiplex PCR, the repertoire was profiled, and TCRdb retains in-frame clones only, with some absent. Found here are 210,000 or so clones, around 90% of them singletons; the top ten hold approximately 2.5%. Material for sequencing was peripheral blood. These receptors were obtained from a man aged 25-45 years with COVID-19, enrolled during active disease.

The chain couples TRBV5-1 to TRBJ2-3; TRBD2 is a possible D gene (5 bases). CDR3 size: 19 residues. Between the trimmed V and J ends, which lost 0 bases and 4 bases, there was a span of 24 bases. CDR1 is SGHRS and CDR2 is YFSETQ in the germline V gene. CDR3: CASSLVGRQTSELPDTQYF. CDR3 DNA sequence: TGCGCCAGCAGCTTGGTGGGCCGACAAACTAGTGAGCTTCCAGATACGCAGTATTTT. Drawing the rest from reference TRBV5-1 and TRBJ2-3, the complete variable domain is KAGVTQTPRYLIKTRGQQVTLSCSPISGHRSVSWYQQTPGQGLQFLFEYFSETQRNKGNFPGRFSGRQFSNSRSEMNVSTLELGDSALYLCASSLVGRQTSELPDTQYFGPGTRLTVL.

In this sample, this clone turned up once. The chain uses TRBV24-1 and TRBJ2-3; a possible D gene is TRBD1 (5 bases). The CDR3 is 15 amino acids. Trimming took 3 bases from V and 4 from J, leaving 13 bases between them. The germline gives CDR1 KGHDR, CDR2 SFDVKD. The CDR3 DNA is TGTGCCACCAGTGATCCTGACACAGGCCCAGATACGCAGTATTTT. Translation gives CATSDPDTGPDTQYF.

The V call is TRBV5-1, the J call TRBJ2-7; the match to TRBD2 covers 7 bases. CDR1 and CDR2 (germline): SGHRS, YFSETQ. CDR3 length equals 17 residues. The J segment lost 4 bases and the V segment lost 0 bases, leaving 13 bases of the junction unmatched. Here the CDR3 reads CASSLAVEAGVVYEQYF. The CDR3 DNA is TGCGCCAGCAGCTTGGCCGTCGAGGCGGGAGTCGTATACGAGCAGTACTTC.

V usage is TRBV25-1 and J usage is TRBJ2-1; 7 bases align to TRBD2. The CDR3 extends over 16 amino acids. J lost 3 bases, V lost 1 base, and 6 bases had no gene match. CDR1 is MGHDK and CDR2 is SYGVNS in the germline V gene. The CDR3, as DNA: TGTGCCAGCAGTGAATGGGCTAGCGGAAGCTACAATGAGCAGTTCTTC. Amino acid sequence: CASSEWASGSYNEQFF.

V gene TRBV20-1 combines with J gene TRBJ1-1; TRBD1 matches at 7 bases. J gave up 2 bases and V 3 bases, and 3 bases lay outside the gene matches. Germline values: CDR1 DFQATT, CDR2 SNEGSKA (reference sequence). The CDR3 sequence is 13 residues long. The CDR3 region has the DNA TGCAGTGCTAGTCGGGACAGAAACACTGAAGCTTTCTTT. This codes for CSASRDRNTEAFF.

This clone appeared a single time. The chain joins TRBV12-5 to TRBJ2-3, with 8 bases that match TRBD1. Germline V gives CDR1 LGHNT, CDR2 FRNRAP. V was clipped by 0 bases and J by 5 bases; unmatched bases: 7. The CDR3 contains 16 residues. The CDR3: CASGLVLGRGLDTQYF. CDR3 in DNA: TGTGCTAGTGGTTTGGTCCTGGGCAGGGGGCTAGATACGCAGTATTTT.

This chain connects TRBV7-2 to TRBJ2-7; D is perhaps TRBD1 (5 bases). Germline lookup yields CDR1 SGHTA and CDR2 FQGNSA. This CDR3 spans 17 amino acids. Between the trimmed V and J ends, which lost 0 bases and 2 bases, there was a span of 17 bases. The CDR3 here is CASSLAALGQGPYEQYF. DNA for the CDR3: TGTGCCAGCAGCTTAGCGGCTTTAGGGCAGGGTCCCTACGAGCAGTACTTC.

J is TRBJ1-1 and V is TRBV2; TRBD1 might be the D (5 bases). V lost 8 bases, J lost 11 bases, and 15 bases lay in between. This CDR3 is 11 amino acids long. Germline lookup yields CDR1 SNHLY and CDR2 FYNNEI. CDR3 nucleotide sequence: TGTGCCAGCGAAGTCCCCAGGGCGGCTTTCTTT. Protein sequence: CASEVPRAAFF.

In this sample, this clone turned up once. This chain joins TRBV4-3 and TRBJ2-7, with 7 bases matching TRBD2. CDR1 LGHNA and CDR2 YSLEER come from the germline V gene. Trimming cost V 0 bases and J 0 bases; bases outside gene matches: 11. The CDR3 is 18 residues long. The CDR3 is CASSQEVAGVGFSYEQYF. The CDR3 nucleotides read TGCGCCAGCAGCCAAGAGGTGGCGGGAGTTGGGTTCTCCTACGAGCAGTACTTC.

This chain links TRBV4-2 with TRBJ1-5, with D tentatively TRBD1 (6 bases). V lost 0 bases to trimming and J lost 6 bases, with 12 bases between them. This CDR3 comprises 15 residues. Per the germline V gene, CDR1 is LGHNA and CDR2 is YNFKEQ. Here the CDR3 DNA reads TGTGCCAGCAGCCAAGATAAGGGGGTGGGTCAGCCCCAGCATTTT. Protein: CASSQDKGVGQPQHF.

The chain is built from TRBV6-2 or TRBV6-3 and TRBJ1-5; D uncertain. This CDR3 is 16 amino acids long. V lost 0 bases, J lost 5 bases, and 14 bases lay in between. Looked up from germline, CDR1 is MNHEY and CDR2 is SVGEGT. The CDR3 loop is CASSYSFSRSDQPQHF. The CDR3, as DNA: TGTGCCAGCAGTTACTCTTTCAGCAGAAGCGATCAGCCCCAGCATTTT.

The chain recombines TRBV19 with TRBJ2-7; D is undetermined. Trimming shortened V by 1 base and J by 3 bases, and 7 bases separated the two germline ends. Germline V gene data show CDR1 as LNHDA and CDR2 as SQIVND (reference sequence). The CDR3 is made up of 13 amino acids. The CDR3 is CASSIGTIYEQYF. DNA for the CDR3: TGTGCCAGTAGTATAGGTACAATCTACGAGCAGTACTTC.

The genes are TRBV5-1 and TRBJ1-1, with D perhaps TRBD1 (5 bases). The CDR3 contains 13 residues. The germline V gene has CDR1 SGHRS and CDR2 YFSETQ. Trimming stripped 0 bases from V and 11 bases from J, with 14 bases between. The CDR3 here is CASSLAGSPSAFF. CDR3 nucleotide sequence: TGCGCCAGCAGCTTGGCAGGGTCGCCCTCGGCTTTCTTT.

The genes are TRBV29-1 and TRBJ2-7; the D is unclear. The CDR3 has 13 amino acids. Trimming left V 8 bases short and J 0 bases short, with 14 bases between. Germline V gene data show CDR1 as SQVTM and CDR2 as ANQGSEA. The CDR3: CSISNLSSYEQYF. CDR3 nucleotide sequence: TGCAGCATATCAAACCTGAGCTCCTACGAGCAGTACTTC.

This clone was detected only once. The rearrangement joins TRBV27 to TRBJ2-7; D perhaps matches TRBD2 (6 bases). CDR3 size: 16 residues. Germline V CDR1 and CDR2: MNHEY, SMNVEV (reference sequence). The germline V and J ends were trimmed by 0 bases and 3 bases, with 15 bases remaining between them. CDR3 in amino acids: CASSLSGGYQSYEQYF. The CDR3, as DNA: TGTGCCAGCAGTTTATCGGGGGGTTACCAGAGCTACGAGCAGTACTTC.

The chain combines TRBV3-1 (or the pseudogene TRBV3-2) with TRBJ1-4; the match to TRBD1 covers 7 bases. J was trimmed by 8 bases and V by 1 base; bases with no gene match: 4. The germline gives CDR1 LGHDT, CDR2 YNNKEL (reference sequence). The CDR3 length is 14 residues. CDR3 bases: TGTGCCAGCAGCCAAGTGTCCAGGGGGGAAAAACTGTTTTTT. This gives the protein CASSQVSRGEKLFF.

This chain connects TRBV5-3 to TRBJ1-5; tentatively, D is TRBD1 (6 bases). TRBV5-3 falls under the ORF class, with uncertain function. The CDR3 contains 19 residues. V was pared by 4 bases and J by 2 bases, with 25 bases between. In nucleotides, the CDR3 is TGTGCCAGAAGCGCCATCTCCGGGACAAGGAATGTTGGCAATCAGCCCCAGCATTTT. Its translation: CARSAISGTRNVGNQPQHF.

This chain connects TRBV12-5 to TRBJ2-1, with a possible D match to TRBD2 (7 bases). V was trimmed by 7 bases and J by 0 bases, leaving 19 bases between them. Germline V gene sequence: CDR1 LGHNT, CDR2 FRNRAP. CDR3 length: 17 amino acids. In nucleotides, the CDR3 is TGTGCTAGTGCTCCAGGGGAGGGACATGTCTCCTACAATGAGCAGTTCTTC. Its protein product is CASAPGEGHVSYNEQFF.

V gene TRBV7-2 combines with J gene TRBJ2-2, with D maybe TRBD2 (5 bases). In germline, CDR1 is SGHTA, CDR2 FQGNSA. The V and J ends lost 0 bases and 5 bases respectively, with 7 bases between them. CDR3 length: 14 residues. The CDR3 spells CASSLARGTGELFF. In nucleotides, the CDR3 is TGTGCCAGCAGCTTAGCTCGAGGGACCGGGGAGCTGTTTTTT.

The V gene is TRBV27, the J gene TRBJ1-1; 7 nucleotides align to TRBD1. Germline-derived CDR1 and CDR2 are MNHEY and SMNVEV (reference sequence). This CDR3 has 15 residues. V was pared by 3 bases and J by 0 bases, with 4 bases of the junction left unmatched. CDR3 bases: TGTGCCAGCAGTTTTGCAGGGGGTTTGAACACTGAAGCTTTCTTT. Translating it yields CASSFAGGLNTEAFF.

The chain employs TRBV5-4 and TRBJ1-2; 8 bases are a match to TRBD1. J lost 4 bases, V lost 1 base, and 3 bases had no gene match. Germline CDR1 SGHNT, CDR2 YYREEE (reference sequence). This CDR3 is 14 amino acids long. CDR3 DNA sequence: TGTGCCAGCAGCTTGCTTGGGACAGGCTATGGCTACACCTTC. Amino acids: CASSLLGTGYGYTF.

The rearrangement joins TRBV5-1 to TRBJ2-7, with D tentatively TRBD1 (5 bases). The V gene lost 1 base and the J gene lost 7 bases, with 18 bases spanning the gap. Germline loops: CDR1 SGHRS, CDR2 YFSETQ. The CDR3 sequence is 15 residues long. The CDR3 DNA sequence: TGCGCCAGCAGCTTGTCCGCAGGGTCCCTTATTGAGCAGTACTTC. Translation gives CASSLSAGSLIEQYF.

The chain uses TRBV5-1 and TRBJ1-2; 9 bases align to TRBD1. The V gene's germline CDR1 is SGHRS and CDR2 YFSETQ. J was trimmed by 6 bases and V by 4 bases; bases with no gene match: 10. This CDR3 is 15 amino acids long. This chain's CDR3 is CASSTPTGGLNGYTF. For the CDR3, the DNA is TGCGCCAGCAGCACGCCGACAGGGGGTTTGAATGGCTACACCTTC.

The gene calls are TRBV4-2 and TRBJ1-2, with D possibly being TRBD1 (5 bases). Trimming shortened V by 0 bases and J by 7 bases, and 15 bases separated the two germline ends. This CDR3 contains 15 residues. The germline V gene encodes CDR1 LGHNA and CDR2 YNFKEQ. The CDR3 bases are TGTGCCAGCAGCCAAGAGGAAGGGACTGCCGGTGGCTACACCTTC. Translated: CASSQEEGTAGGYTF.

A remark on this clone: One end of the junction varies from germline; a read error may be responsible. The V gene is TRBV20-1, the J gene TRBJ2-1; TRBD2 matches at 11 bases. Germline-derived CDR1 and CDR2 are DFQATT and SNEGSKA (reference sequence). This CDR3 contains 11 residues. DNA of the CDR3: TGCAGTGCTAGCCTTAGCGGGGGGGCCCTCTTC. Protein product: CSASLSGGALF.

V is TRBV3-1 (or the pseudogene TRBV3-2) and J is TRBJ1-5; no reliable D call. The CDR3 is 14 residues long. Germline CDR1 LGHDT, CDR2 YNNKEL (reference sequence). Trimming took off 2 bases at V and 0 bases at J, with 5 bases between the two ends. CDR3 residues: CASSQHTSNQPQHF. The CDR3 DNA reads TGTGCCAGCAGCCAACACACTAGCAATCAGCCCCAGCATTTT.

The rearrangement uses TRBV6-5 and TRBJ1-5; 12 bases map to TRBD1. This CDR3 has 13 residues. CDR1 is MNHEY and CDR2 is SVGAGI in the germline V gene. Unmatched junction bases numbered 5, after V lost 8 bases and J lost 9 bases. The CDR3 is CASGGTGGWPQHF. In DNA, the CDR3 is TGTGCCAGCGGCGGGACAGGGGGCTGGCCCCAGCATTTT.

The table lists this clone with a count of one. The chain carries TRBV18 and TRBJ1-3, with D possibly TRBD1 on 6 matching bases. The V end lost 8 bases, the J end lost 2 bases, and 7 bases lay between the germline ends. The CDR3 extends over 12 amino acids. CDR1 is KGHSH, CDR2 LQKENI, per germline. The CDR3 DNA reads TGTGCCAGCGCAGGGGCTGGAAACACCATATATTTT. Translating it yields CASAGAGNTIYF. Together with reference TRBV18 and TRBJ1-3, the CDR3 gives the full variable domain: NAGVMQNPRHLVRRRGQEARLRCSPMKGHSHVYWYRQLPEEGLKFMVYLQKENIIDESGMPKERFSAEFPKEGPSILRIQQVVRGDSAAYFCASAGAGNTIYFGEGSWLTVV.

In its sample, this clone was seen once. The CDR3 loop reads CASSLGGKTQPQHF. The CDR3 nucleotides are TGTGCCAGCAGCTTAGGAGGCAAAACTCAGCCCCAGCATTTT. The chain combines TRBV7-2 with TRBJ1-5; D remains unclear. The CDR3 is made up of 14 amino acids. The germline V gene encodes CDR1 SGHTA and CDR2 FQGNSA. Trimming took 1 base from V and 6 from J, leaving 10 bases between them.

The chain recombines TRBV9 with TRBJ2-7; 13 positions match TRBD2. The CDR3 consists of 15 residues. The germline gives CDR1 SGDLS, CDR2 YYNGEE. Germline trimming cut 0 bases from V and 6 bases from J; bases unmatched to any gene: 3. This CDR3 is CASSVGGLAGAEQYF. As DNA, the CDR3 is TGTGCCAGCAGCGTAGGTGGACTAGCGGGAGCCGAGCAGTACTTC.

This chain uses TRBV6-1 with TRBJ1-2; 10 bases agree with TRBD1. The germline V gene encodes CDR1 MNHNS and CDR2 SASEGT. The CDR3 is 14 amino acids. Trimming took 3 bases from V and 7 from J; bases not matched to a gene: 5. The CDR3 region has the DNA TGTGCCAGCAGTGAGGACAGGGGGGGAGGTGGCTACACCTTC. It encodes CASSEDRGGGGYTF.

V is TRBV19 and J is TRBJ2-1, with D unresolved. Between the trimmed V and J ends, which lost 2 bases and 16 bases, there was a span of 12 bases. Germline V lookup: CDR1 LNHDA, CDR2 SQIVND (reference sequence). The CDR3 covers 11 residues. CDR3 sequence reads: CASSIKASKFF. CDR3 coding DNA: TGTGCCAGTAGTATAAAGGCTAGTAAATTCTTC.